This TCR beta chain was identified in a study of response to subunit inactivated influenza vaccine. Study-wide results and caveats: After each seasonal influenza vaccination, few new T cells are recruited, the authors suggested.

Regarding this clonotype: Its antigen is as yet unknown.

TCRdb reprocessed the RT-PCR reads with MiXCR, giving one entry per CDR3 protein. Of 490,000 or so distinct CDR3 sequences listed, less than 10% are singletons. CDR3 length: 15 residues. Germline V gene sequence: CDR1 SGHVS, CDR2 FNYEAQ. V dropped 4 bases and J dropped 5; count of bases not matched to a gene: 10. The source was PBMCs from blood, collected about 24 months after vaccination. The chain recombines TRBV7-6 with TRBJ2-5, with 7 bases that match TRBD2. This TCR was sampled from a man aged 50-75 years who received an inactivated influenza vaccine. The CDR3 reads CASSSELTSLETQYF. CDR3 coding DNA: TGTGCCAGCAGCTCCGAATTGACTAGCTTGGAGACCCAGTACTTC. The full variable domain, with the rest looked up from reference TRBV7-6 and TRBJ2-5, is GAGVSQSPRYKVTKRGQDVALRCDPISGHVSLYWYRQALGQGPEFLTYFNYEAQQDKSGLPNDRFSAERPEGSISTLTIQRTEQRDSAMYRCASSSELTSLETQYFGPGTRLLVL.